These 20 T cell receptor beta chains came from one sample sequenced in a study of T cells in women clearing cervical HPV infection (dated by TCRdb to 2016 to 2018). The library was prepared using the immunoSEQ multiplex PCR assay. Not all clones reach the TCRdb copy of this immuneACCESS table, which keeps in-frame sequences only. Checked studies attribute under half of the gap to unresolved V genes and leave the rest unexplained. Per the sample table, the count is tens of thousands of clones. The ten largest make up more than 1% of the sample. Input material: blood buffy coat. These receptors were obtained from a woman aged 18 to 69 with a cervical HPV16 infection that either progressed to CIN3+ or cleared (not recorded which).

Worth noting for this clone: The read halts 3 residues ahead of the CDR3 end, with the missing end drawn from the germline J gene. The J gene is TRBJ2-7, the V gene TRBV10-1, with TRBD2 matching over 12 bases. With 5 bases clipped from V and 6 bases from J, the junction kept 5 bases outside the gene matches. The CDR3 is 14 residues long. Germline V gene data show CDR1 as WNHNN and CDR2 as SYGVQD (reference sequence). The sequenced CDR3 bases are TGCGCCAGCAGTATGGGGACTAGCGGGTTCGAG. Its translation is CASSMGTSGFE. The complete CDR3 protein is CASSMGTSGFEQYF.

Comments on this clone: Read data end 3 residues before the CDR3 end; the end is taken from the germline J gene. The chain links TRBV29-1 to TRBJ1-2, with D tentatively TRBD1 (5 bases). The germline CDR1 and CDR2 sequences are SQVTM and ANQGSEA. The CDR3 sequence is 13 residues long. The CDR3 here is CSVLGGGESGYTF. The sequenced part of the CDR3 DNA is TGCAGCGTCCTCGGGGGAGGGGAGAGCGGC.

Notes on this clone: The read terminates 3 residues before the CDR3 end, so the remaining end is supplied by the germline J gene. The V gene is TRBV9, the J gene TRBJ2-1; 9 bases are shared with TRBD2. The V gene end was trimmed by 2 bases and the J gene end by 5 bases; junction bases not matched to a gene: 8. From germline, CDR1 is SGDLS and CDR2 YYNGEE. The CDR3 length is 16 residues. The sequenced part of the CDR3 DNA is TGTGCCAGCAGCGTCATTAGCGGGGGCTCGGACAATGAG. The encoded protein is CASSVISGGSDNE. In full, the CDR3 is CASSVISGGSDNEQFF.

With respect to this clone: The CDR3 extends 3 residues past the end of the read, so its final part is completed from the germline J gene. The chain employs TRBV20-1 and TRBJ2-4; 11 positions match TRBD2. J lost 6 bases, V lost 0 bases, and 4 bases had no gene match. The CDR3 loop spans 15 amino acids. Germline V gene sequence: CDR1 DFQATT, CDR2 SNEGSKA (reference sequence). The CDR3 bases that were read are TGCAGTGCTAGAGATTCTGGGACTAGCGGAAACATT. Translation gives CSARDSGTSGNI. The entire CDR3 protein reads CSARDSGTSGNIQYF.

Incomplete CDR3 DNA: TGTGCCAGCTCCACAGACAGTGGAAATCAGCCC. Translation: CASSTDSGNQP. The CDR3 as a whole reads CASSTDSGNQPQHF. The genes are TRBV18 and TRBJ1-5; TRBD1 might be the D (5 bases). The CDR3 goes on 3 residues after the read ends, and that part is filled in from the germline J gene. This CDR3 is built from 14 residues. Germline V CDR1 and CDR2: KGHSH, LQKENI. The V end lost 6 bases, the J end lost 4 bases, and 13 bases lay between the germline ends.

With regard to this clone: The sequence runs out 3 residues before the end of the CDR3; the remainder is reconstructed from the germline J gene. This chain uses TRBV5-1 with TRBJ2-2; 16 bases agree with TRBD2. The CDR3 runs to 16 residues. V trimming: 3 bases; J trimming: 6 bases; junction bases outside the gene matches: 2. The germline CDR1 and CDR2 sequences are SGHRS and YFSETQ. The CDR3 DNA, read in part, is TGCGCCAGCAGCTCCGGGACTAGCGGGGGGGCCGGGGAG. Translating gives CASSSGTSGGAGE. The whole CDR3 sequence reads CASSSGTSGGAGELFF.

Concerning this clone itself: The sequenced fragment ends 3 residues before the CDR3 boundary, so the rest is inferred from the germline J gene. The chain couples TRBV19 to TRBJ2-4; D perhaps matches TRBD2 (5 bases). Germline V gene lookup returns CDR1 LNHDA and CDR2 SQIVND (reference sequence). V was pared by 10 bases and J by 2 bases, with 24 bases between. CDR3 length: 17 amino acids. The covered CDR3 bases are TGTGCCACCCCACCACCCAAGGTTGGCGGGTCCAAAAACATT. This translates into CATPPPKVGGSKNI. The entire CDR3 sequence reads CATPPPKVGGSKNIQYF. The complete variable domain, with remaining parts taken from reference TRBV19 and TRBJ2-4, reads DGGITQSPKYLFRKEGQNVTLSCEQNLNHDAMYWYRQDPGQGLRLIYYSQIVNDFQKGDIAEGYSVSREKKESFPLTVTSAQKNPTAFYLCATPPPKVGGSKNIQYFGAGTRLSVL.

CDR3: CASSRLAGVQETQYF. The CDR3 bases that were read are TGTGCCAGCTCACGACTAGCGGGGGTACAGGAGACC. This chain links TRBV18 with TRBJ2-5; 12 bases are a match to TRBD2. Coverage ceases 3 residues before the CDR3 finishes, and the germline J gene fills in the end. The CDR3 length is 15 residues. With 4 bases clipped from V and 5 bases from J, the junction kept 5 bases outside the gene matches. Germline V lookup: CDR1 KGHSH, CDR2 LQKENI.

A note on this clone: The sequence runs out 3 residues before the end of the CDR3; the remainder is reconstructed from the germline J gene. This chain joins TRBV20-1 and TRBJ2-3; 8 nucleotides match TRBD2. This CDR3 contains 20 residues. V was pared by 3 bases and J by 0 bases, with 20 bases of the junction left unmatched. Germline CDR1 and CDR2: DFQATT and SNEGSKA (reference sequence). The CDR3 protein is CSARGLRGSGGQSSTDTQYF. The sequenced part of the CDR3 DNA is TGCAGTGCTAGGGGGCTTAGAGGGAGCGGGGGCCAGTCTAGCACAGATACG.

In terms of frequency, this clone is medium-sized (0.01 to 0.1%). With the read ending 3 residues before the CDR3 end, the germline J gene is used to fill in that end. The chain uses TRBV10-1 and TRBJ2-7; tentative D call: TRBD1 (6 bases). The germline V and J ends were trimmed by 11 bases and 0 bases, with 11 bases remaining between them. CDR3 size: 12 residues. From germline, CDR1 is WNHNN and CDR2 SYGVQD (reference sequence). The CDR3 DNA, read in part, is TGCGCCGGATGGGGGCCCTCCTACGAG. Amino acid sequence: CAGWGPSYE. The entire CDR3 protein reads CAGWGPSYEQYF.

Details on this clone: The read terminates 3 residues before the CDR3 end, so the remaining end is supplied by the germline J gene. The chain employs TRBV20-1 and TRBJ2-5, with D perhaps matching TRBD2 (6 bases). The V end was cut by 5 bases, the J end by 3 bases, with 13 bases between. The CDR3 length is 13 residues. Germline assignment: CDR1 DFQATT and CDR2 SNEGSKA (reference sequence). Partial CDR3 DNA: TGCAGTGCTCGGGACTCCAACAAAGAGACC. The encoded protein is CSARDSNKET. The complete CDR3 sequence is CSARDSNKETQYF.

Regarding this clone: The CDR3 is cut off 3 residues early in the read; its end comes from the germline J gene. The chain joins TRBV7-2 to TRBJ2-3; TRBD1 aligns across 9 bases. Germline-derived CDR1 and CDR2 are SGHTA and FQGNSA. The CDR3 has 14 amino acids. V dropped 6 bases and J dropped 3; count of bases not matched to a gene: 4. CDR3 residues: CASRTGGSTDTQYF. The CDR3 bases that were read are TGTGCCAGCAGGACAGGGGGAAGTACAGATACG.

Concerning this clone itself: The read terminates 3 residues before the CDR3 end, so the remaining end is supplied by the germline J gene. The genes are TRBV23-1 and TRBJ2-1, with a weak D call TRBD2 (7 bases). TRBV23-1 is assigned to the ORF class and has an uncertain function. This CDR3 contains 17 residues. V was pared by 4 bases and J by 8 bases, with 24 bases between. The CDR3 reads CASSRGSRRGPRDEQFF. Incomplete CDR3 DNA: TGCGCCAGCAGTCGGGGGTCTAGGCGGGGGCCCCGGGATGAG.

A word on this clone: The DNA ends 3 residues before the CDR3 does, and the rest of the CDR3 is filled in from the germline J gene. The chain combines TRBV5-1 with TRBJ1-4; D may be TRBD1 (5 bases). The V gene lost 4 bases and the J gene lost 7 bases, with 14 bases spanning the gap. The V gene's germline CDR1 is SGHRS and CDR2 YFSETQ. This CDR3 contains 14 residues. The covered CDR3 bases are TGCGCCAGCAGCCGGGGGGACGCAGGTGAAAAA. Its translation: CASSRGDAGEK. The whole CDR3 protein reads CASSRGDAGEKLFF. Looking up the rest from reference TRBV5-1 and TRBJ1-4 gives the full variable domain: KAGVTQTPRYLIKTRGQQVTLSCSPISGHRSVSWYQQTPGQGLQFLFEYFSETQRNKGNFPGRFSGRQFSNSRSEMNVSTLELGDSALYLCASSRGDAGEKLFFGSGTQLSVL.

The sequenced CDR3 bases are TGTGCCAGTAGTAGACAGGGACTAGACAGGAATGAG. Protein: CASSRQGLDRNE. The whole CDR3 is CASSRQGLDRNEQFF. J is TRBJ2-1 and V is TRBV19, with a possible D match to TRBD2 (8 bases). The DNA ends 3 residues before the CDR3 does, and the rest of the CDR3 is filled in from the germline J gene. CDR3 length: 15 amino acids. Germline assignment: CDR1 LNHDA and CDR2 SQIVND (reference sequence). V was trimmed by 4 bases and J by 7 bases, leaving 17 bases between them.

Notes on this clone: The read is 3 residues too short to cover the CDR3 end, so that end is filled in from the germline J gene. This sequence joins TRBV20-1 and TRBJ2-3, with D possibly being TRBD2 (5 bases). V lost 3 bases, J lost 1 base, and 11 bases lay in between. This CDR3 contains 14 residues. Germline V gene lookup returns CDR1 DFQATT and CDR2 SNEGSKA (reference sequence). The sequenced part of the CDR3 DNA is TGCAGTGCTAGGCGTCGGCGGGGCACAGATACG. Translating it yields CSARRRRGTDT. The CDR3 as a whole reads CSARRRRGTDTQYF.

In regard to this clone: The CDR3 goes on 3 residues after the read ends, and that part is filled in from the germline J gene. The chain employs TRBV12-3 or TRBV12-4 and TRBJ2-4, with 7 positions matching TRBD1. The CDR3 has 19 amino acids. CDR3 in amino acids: CASSFRNPDRTYSNQPQYF. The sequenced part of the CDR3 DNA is TGTGCCAGCAGTTTCCGTAACCCGGACAGGACTTATAGCAATCAGCCT.

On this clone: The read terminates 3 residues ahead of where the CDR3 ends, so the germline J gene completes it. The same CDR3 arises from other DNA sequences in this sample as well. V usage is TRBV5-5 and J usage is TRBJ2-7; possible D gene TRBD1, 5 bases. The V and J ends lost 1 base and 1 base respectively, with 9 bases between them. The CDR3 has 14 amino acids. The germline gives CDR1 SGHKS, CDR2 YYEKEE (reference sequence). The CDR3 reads CASSLTGDSYEQYF. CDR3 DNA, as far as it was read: TGTGCCAGCAGCTTGACAGGAGATTCCTACGAG.

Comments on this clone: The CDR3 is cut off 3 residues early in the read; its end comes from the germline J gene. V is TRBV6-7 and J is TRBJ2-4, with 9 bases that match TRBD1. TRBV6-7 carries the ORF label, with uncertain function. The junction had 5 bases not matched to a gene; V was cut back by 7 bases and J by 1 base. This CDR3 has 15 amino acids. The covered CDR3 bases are TGTGCCAGCAACGGACAGGGGTGGGCCAAAAACATT. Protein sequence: CASNGQGWAKNI. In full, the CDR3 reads CASNGQGWAKNIQYF.

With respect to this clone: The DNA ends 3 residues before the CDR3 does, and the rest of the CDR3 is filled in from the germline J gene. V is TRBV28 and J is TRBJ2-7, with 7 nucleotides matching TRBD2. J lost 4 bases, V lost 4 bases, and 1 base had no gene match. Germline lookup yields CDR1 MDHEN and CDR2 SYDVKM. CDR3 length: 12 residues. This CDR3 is CASSSGLYEQYF. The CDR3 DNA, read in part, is TGTGCCAGCAGTTCGGGACTATACGAG.